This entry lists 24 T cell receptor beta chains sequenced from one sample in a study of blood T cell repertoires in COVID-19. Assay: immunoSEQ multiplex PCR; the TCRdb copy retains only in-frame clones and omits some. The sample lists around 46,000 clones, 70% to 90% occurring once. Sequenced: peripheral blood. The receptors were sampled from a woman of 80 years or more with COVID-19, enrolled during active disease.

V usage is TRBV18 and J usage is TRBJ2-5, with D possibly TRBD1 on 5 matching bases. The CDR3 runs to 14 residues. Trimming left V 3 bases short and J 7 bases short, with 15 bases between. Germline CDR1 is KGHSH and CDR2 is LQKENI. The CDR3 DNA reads TGTGCCAGCTCACCGTTGGACATCCTAGGGACCCAGTACTTC. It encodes CASSPLDILGTQYF. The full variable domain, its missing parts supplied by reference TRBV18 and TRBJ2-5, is NAGVMQNPRHLVRRRGQEARLRCSPMKGHSHVYWYRQLPEEGLKFMVYLQKENIIDESGMPKERFSAEFPKEGPSILRIQQVVRGDSAAYFCASSPLDILGTQYFGPGTRLLVL.

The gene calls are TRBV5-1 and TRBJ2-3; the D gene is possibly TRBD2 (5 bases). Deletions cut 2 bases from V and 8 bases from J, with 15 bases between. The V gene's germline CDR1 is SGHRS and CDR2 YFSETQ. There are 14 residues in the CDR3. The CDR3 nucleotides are TGCGCCAGCAGCTTTGGAGGAGATGGAGGTACGCAGTATTTT. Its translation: CASSFGGDGGTQYF.

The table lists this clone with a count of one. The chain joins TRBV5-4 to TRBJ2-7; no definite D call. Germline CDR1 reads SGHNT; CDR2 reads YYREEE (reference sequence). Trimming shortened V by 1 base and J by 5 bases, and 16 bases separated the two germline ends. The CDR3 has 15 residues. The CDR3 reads CASSLRGFWVNEQYF. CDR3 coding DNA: TGTGCCAGCAGCTTGCGAGGTTTTTGGGTTAACGAGCAGTACTTC.

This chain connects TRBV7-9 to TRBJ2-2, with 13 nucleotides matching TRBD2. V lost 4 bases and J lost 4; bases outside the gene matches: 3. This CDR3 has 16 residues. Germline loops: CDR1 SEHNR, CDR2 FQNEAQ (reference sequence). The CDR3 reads CASSSGLAGITGELFF. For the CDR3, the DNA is TGTGCCAGCAGCTCGGGACTAGCGGGAATCACCGGGGAGCTGTTTTTT.

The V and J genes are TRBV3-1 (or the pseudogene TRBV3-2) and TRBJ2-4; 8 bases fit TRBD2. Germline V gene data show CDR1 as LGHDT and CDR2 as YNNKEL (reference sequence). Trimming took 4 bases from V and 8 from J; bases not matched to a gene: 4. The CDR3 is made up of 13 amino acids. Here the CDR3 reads CASSRGGRDIQYF. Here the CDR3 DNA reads TGTGCCAGCAGCCGCGGGGGGAGGGACATTCAGTACTTC.

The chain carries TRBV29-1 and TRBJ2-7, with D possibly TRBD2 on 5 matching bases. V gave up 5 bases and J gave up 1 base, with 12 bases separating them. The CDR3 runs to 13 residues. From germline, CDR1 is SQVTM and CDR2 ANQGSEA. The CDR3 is CSVYILGSYEQYF. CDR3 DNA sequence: TGCAGCGTTTATATACTAGGGTCCTACGAGCAGTACTTC.

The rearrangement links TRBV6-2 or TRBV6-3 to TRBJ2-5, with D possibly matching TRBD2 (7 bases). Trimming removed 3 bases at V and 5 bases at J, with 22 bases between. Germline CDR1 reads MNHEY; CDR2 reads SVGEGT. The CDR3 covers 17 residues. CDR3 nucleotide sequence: TGTGCCAGCAGTTATGGTACCGGGGGGCTTTCATGGGAGACCCAGTACTTC. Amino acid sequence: CASSYGTGGLSWETQYF.

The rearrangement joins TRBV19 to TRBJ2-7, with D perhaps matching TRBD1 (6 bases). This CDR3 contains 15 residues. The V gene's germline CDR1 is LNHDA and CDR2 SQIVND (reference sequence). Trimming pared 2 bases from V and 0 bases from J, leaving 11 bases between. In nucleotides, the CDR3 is TGTGCCAGTAGTATAACAGGGTGGGCCTCCTACGAGCAGTACTTC. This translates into CASSITGWASYEQYF.

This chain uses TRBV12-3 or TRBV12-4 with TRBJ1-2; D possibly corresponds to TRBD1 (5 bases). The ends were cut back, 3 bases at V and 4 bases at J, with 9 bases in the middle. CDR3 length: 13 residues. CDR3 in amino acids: CASSFVGGYGYTF. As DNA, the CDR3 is TGTGCCAGCAGTTTCGTCGGGGGCTATGGCTACACCTTC.

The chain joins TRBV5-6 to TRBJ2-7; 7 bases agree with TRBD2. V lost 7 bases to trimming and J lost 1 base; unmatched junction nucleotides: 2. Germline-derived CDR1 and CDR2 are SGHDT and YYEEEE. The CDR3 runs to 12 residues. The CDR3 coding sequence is TGTGCCAGCGGGGAGGGGTCCTACGAGCAGTACTTC. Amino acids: CASGEGSYEQYF.

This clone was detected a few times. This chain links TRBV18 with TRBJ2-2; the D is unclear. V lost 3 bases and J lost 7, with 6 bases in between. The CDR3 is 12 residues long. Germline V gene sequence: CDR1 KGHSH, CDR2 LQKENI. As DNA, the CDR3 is TGTGCCAGCTCACCCCCGTTCGGGGAGCTGTTTTTT. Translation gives CASSPPFGELFF.

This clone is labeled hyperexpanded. The CDR3 DNA follows: TGTGCCAGCGGCGGGGGGGCCACTTCGTCAGAGACCCAGTACTTC. Translated, it gives CASGGGATSSETQYF. The chain links TRBV2 to TRBJ2-5, with 9 bases matching TRBD2. CDR1 is SNHLY, CDR2 FYNNEI, per germline. CDR3 size: 15 residues. Trimming removed 8 bases from V and 4 bases from J; junction bases left unmatched: 11.

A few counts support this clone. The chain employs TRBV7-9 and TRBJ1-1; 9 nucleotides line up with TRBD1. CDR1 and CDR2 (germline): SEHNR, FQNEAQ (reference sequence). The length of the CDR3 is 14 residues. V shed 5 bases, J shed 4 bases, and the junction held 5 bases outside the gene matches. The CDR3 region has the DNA TGTGCCAGCAGCCTCGGACAGGGGAGCACTGAAGCTTTCTTT. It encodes CASSLGQGSTEAFF.

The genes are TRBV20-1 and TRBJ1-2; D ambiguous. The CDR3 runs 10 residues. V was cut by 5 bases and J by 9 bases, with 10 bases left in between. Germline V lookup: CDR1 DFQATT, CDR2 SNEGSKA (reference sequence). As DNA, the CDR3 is TGCAGTGCTGTCCTAGGAAGCTACACCTTC. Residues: CSAVLGSYTF.

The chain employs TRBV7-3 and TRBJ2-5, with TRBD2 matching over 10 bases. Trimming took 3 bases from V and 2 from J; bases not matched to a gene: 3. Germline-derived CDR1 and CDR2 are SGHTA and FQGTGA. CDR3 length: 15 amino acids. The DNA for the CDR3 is TGTGCCAGCAGCTTTAGCGGGGGGCAGCAAGAGACCCAGTACTTC. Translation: CASSFSGGQQETQYF.

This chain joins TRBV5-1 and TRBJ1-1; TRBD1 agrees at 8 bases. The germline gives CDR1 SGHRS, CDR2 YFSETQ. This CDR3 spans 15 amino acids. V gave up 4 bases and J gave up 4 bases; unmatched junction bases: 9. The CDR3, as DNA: TGCGCCAGCAGCAACACAGGGGGAGGGGGCACTGAAGCTTTCTTT. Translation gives CASSNTGGGGTEAFF.

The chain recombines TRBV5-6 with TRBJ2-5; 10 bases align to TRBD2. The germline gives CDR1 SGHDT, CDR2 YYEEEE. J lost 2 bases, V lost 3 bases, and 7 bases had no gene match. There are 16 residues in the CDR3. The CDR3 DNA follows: TGTGCCAGCAGCTGGACCGGGACTAGCGTTCAAGAGACCCAGTACTTC. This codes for CASSWTGTSVQETQYF.

CDR3 residues: CASSSRVQQYF. CDR3 coding DNA: TGTGCCAGCAGCTCCAGGGTGCAGCAGTACTTC. The chain recombines TRBV6-5 with TRBJ2-7; a possible D gene is TRBD1 (5 bases). Germline CDR1 is MNHEY and CDR2 is SVGAGI. V was shortened by 6 bases and J by 8 bases, with 11 bases between the two germline ends. The CDR3 length is 11 residues.

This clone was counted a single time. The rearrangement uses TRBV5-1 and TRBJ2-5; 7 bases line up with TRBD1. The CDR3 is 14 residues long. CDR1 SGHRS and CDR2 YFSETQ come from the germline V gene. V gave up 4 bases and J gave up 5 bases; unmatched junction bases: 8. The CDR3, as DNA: TGCGCCAGCAGCCAGGGGACAGTCTGGGAGACCCAGTACTTC. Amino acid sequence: CASSQGTVWETQYF.

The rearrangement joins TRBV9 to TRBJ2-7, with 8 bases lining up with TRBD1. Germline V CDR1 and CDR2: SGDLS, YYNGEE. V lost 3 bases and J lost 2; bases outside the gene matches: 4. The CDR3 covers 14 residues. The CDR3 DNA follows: TGTGCCAGCAGCGAACAGGGGGTTCCCTACGAGCAGTACTTC. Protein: CASSEQGVPYEQYF.

CDR3 coding DNA: TGTGCCAGCAGTTTCAGGGGGTATGGCTACACCTTC. It translates to CASSFRGYGYTF. The rearrangement joins TRBV28 to TRBJ1-2; 7 bases map to TRBD1. The germline gives CDR1 MDHEN, CDR2 SYDVKM. This CDR3 has 12 residues. J lost 5 bases, V lost 3 bases, and 0 bases had no gene match.

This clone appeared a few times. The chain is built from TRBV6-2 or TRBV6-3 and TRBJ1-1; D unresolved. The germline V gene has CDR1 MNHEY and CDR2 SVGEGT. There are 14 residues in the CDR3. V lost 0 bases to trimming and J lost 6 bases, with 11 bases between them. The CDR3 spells CASSYSRSLSEAFF. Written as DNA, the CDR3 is TGTGCCAGCAGTTACTCCCGGAGTCTCTCTGAAGCTTTCTTT.

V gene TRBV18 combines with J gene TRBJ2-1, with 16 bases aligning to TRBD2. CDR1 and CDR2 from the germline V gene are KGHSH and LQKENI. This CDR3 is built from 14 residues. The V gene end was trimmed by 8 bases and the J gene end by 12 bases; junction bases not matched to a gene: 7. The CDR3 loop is CASTGLAGGGTQFF. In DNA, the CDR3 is TGTGCCAGCACGGGACTAGCGGGAGGGGGAACGCAGTTCTTC.

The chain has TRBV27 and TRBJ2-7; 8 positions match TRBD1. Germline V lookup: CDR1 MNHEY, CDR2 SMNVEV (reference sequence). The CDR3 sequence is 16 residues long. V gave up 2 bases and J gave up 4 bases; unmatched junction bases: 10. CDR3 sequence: CASSLETGQGWYEQYF. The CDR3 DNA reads TGTGCCAGCAGTTTAGAGACCGGACAGGGCTGGTACGAGCAGTACTTC.